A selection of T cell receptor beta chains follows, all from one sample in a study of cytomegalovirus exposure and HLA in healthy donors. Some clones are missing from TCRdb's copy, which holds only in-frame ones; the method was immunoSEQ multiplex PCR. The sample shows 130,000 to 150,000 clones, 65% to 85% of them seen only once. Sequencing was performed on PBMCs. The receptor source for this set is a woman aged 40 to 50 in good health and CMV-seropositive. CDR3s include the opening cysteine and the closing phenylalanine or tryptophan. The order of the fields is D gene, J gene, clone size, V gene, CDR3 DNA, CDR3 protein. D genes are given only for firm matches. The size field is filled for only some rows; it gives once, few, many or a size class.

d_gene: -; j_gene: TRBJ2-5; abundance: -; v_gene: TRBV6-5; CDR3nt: TGTGCCAGCAGTTCGGTAGAACAAGAGACCCAGTACTTC; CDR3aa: CASSSVEQETQYF
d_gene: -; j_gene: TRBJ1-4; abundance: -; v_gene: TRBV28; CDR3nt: TGTGCCAGCAGTTTAGGGGGGGCGGGTAATGAAAAACTGTTTTTT; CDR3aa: CASSLGGAGNEKLFF
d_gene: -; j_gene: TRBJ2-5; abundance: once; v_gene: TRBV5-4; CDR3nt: TGTGCCAGCAGCTTGTGGGCAGGGCCGCAGACCCAGTACTTC; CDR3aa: CASSLWAGPQTQYF
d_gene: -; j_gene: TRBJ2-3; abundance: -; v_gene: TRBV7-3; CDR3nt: TGTGCCAGCAGCTTTTTCGCCCTCGCCGGTACGCAGTATTTT; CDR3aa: CASSFFALAGTQYF
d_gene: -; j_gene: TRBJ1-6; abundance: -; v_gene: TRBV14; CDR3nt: TGTGCCAGCAGCCAACAAAGGGCAGGGAAGTCTCCCCTCCACTTT; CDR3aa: CASSQQRAGKSPLHF
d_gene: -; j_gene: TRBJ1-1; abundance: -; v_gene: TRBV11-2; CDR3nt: TGTGCCAGCAGCCCCATGCCAGGGAACACTGAAGCTTTCTTT; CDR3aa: CASSPMPGNTEAFF
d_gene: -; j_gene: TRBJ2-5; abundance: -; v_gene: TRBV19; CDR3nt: TGTGCCAGTAGTATTACTTCCAGAGGGACCCAGTACTTC; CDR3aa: CASSITSRGTQYF
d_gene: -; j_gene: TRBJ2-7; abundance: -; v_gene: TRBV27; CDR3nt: TGTGCCAGCAGTTTCCTCAGCTCCTACGAGCAGTACTTC; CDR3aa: CASSFLSSYEQYF
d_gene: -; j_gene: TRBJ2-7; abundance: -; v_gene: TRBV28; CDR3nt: TGTGCCAGCAGTCCCGGTCGTGGGGCCTCCGAGCAGTACTTC; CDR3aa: CASSPGRGASEQYF
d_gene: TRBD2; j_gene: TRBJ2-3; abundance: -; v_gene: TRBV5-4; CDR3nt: TGTGCCAGCAGTCCAGGACTAGGGCTAGAAGATACGCAGTATTTT; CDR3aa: CASSPGLGLEDTQYF
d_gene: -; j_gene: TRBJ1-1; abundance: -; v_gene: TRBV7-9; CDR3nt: TGTGCCAGCAGCTTAGGGCCATACACTGAAGCTTTCTTT; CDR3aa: CASSLGPYTEAFF
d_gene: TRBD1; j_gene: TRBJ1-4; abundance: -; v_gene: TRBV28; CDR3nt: TGTGCCAGCAGCTTTAGACAGGGGATTAATGAAAAACTGTTTTTT; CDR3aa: CASSFRQGINEKLFF
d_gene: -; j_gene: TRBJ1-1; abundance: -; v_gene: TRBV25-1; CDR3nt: TGTGCCAGCAGCGCCACTGAGCAAACTGAAGCTTTCTTT; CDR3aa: CASSATEQTEAFF
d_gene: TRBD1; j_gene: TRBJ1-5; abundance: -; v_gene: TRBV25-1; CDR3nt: TGTGCCAGCAGTGATTCGGGACAGGGGTATAGCAATCAGCCCCAGCATTTT; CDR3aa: CASSDSGQGYSNQPQHF
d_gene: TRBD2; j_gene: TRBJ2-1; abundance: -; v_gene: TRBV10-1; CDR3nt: TGCGCCAGCAGTGAAGGGACTAGCCGGAATGAGCAGTTCTTC; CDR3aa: CASSEGTSRNEQFF
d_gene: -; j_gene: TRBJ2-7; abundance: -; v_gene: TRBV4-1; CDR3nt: TGCGCCAGCAGCCAAGAAGTAGCATTGACCTACGAGCAGTACTTC; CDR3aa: CASSQEVALTYEQYF
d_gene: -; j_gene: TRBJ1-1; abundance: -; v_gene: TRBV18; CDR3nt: TGTGCCAGCTCACCTAGGGCAGGGCTTAGCACTGAAGCTTTCTTT; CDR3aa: CASSPRAGLSTEAFF